The 2 T cell receptor beta chains below come from one sample, sequenced in a study of memory CD4+ T cells and cytomegalovirus serostatus. Single viable CD3+CD4+CD8-CD45RO+ cells were sorted as the memory CD4+ T cells. Repertoires were generated with immunoSEQ multiplex PCR, while TCRdb's copy carries only in-frame clones and drops some. Among 45,000 to 55,000 clones, roughly 72% were seen once, and the ten largest hold roughly 1.7%. The sample consisted of memory CD4+ T cells from blood. The source is an adult in good health and CMV-seronegative.

This chain connects TRBV29-1 to TRBJ2-5; D is ambiguous. The CDR3 is 10 amino acids. Per germline, CDR1 SQVTM and CDR2 ANQGSEA. Between the trimmed V and J ends, which lost 2 bases and 4 bases, there was a span of 2 bases. CDR3 residues: CSVESETQYF. CDR3 DNA: TGCAGCGTTGAATCAGAGACCCAGTACTTC. The variable domain in full, with the rest retrieved from reference TRBV29-1 and TRBJ2-5, is SAVISQKPSRDICQRGTSLTIQCQVDSQVTMMFWYRQQPGQSLTLIATANQGSEATYESGFVIDKFPISRPNLTFSTLTVSNMSPEDSSIYLCSVESETQYFGPGTRLLVL.

The chain uses TRBV5-1 and TRBJ1-6; 9 nucleotides align to TRBD1. Germline V gene data show CDR1 as SGHRS and CDR2 as YFSETQ. The CDR3 is 15 amino acids. J gave up 9 bases and V 0 bases, and 4 bases lay outside the gene matches. The CDR3 DNA is TGCGCCAGCAGCTTGGCGGGACAGGGACGTTCACCCCTCCACTTT. Protein: CASSLAGQGRSPLHF. The full variable domain, with the rest looked up from reference TRBV5-1 and TRBJ1-6, is KAGVTQTPRYLIKTRGQQVTLSCSPISGHRSVSWYQQTPGQGLQFLFEYFSETQRNKGNFPGRFSGRQFSNSRSEMNVSTLELGDSALYLCASSLAGQGRSPLHFGNGTRLTVT.